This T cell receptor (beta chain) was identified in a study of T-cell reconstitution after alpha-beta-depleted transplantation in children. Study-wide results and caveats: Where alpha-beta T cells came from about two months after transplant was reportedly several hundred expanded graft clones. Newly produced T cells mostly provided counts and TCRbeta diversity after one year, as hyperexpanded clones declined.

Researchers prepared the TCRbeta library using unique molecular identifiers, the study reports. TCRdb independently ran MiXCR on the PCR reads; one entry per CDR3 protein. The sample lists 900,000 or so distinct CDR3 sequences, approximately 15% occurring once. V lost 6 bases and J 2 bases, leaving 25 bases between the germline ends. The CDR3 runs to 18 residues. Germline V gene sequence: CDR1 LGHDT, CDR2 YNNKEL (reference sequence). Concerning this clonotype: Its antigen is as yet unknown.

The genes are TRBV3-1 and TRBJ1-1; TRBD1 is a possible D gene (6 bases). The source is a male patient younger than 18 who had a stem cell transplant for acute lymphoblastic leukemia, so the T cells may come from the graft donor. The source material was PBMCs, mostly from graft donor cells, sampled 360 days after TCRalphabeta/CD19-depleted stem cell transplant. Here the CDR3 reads CASSPARPGVHLNTEAFF. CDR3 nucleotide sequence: TGTGCCAGCAGTCCTGCTCGGCCAGGGGTTCACTTAAACACTGAAGCTTTCTTT.